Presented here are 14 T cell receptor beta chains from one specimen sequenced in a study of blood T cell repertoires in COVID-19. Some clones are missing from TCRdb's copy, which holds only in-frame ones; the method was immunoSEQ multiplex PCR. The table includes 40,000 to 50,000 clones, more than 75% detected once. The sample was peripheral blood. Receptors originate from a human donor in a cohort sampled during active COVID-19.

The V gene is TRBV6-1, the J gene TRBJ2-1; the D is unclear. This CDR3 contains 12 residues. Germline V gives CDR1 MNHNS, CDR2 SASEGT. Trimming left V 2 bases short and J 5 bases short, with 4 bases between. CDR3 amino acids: CASSEQDNEQFF. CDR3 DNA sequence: TGTGCCAGCAGTGAACAGGACAATGAGCAGTTCTTC.

This chain's CDR3 is CASSPLDQYQETQYF. CDR3 DNA: TGTGCCAGCAGTCCCCTCGATCAGTACCAAGAGACCCAGTACTTC. The V gene is TRBV6-2 or TRBV6-3, the J gene TRBJ2-5; D is unclear. CDR3 length: 15 residues. V lost 5 bases and J lost 0, with 13 bases in between. Germline lookup yields CDR1 MNHEY and CDR2 SVGEGT.

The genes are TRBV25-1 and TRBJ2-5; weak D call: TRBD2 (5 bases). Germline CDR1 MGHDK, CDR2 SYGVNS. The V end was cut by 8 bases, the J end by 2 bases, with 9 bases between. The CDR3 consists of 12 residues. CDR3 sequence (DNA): TGTGCCAGCGCCCGGGGACAAGAGACCCAGTACTTC. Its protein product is CASARGQETQYF. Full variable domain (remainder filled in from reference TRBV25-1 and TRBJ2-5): EADIYQTPRYLVIGTGKKITLECSQTMGHDKMYWYQQDPGMELHLIHYSYGVNSTEKGDLSSESTVSRIRTEHFPLTLESARPSHTSQYLCASARGQETQYFGPGTRLLVL.

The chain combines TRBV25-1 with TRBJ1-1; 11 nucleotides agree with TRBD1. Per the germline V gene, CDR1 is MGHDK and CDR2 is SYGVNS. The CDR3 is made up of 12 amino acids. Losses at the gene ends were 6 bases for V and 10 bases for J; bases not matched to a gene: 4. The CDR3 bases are TGTGCCAGCAGCCGGGACAGGGGGGTAGCTTTCTTT. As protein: CASSRDRGVAFF.

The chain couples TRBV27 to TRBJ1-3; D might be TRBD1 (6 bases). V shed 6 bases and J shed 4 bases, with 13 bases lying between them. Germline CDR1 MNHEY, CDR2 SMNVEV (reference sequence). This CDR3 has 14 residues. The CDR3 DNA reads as TGTGCCAGCAGGCCCGGGGGGCAGGGAAACACCATATATTTT. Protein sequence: CASRPGGQGNTIYF.

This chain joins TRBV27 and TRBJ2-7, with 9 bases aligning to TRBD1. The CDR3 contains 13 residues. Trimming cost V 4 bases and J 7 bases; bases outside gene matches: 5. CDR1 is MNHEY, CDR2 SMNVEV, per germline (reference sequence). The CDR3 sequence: CASSSGTGSEQYF. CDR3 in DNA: TGTGCCAGCAGTTCAGGGACAGGGAGTGAGCAGTACTTC.

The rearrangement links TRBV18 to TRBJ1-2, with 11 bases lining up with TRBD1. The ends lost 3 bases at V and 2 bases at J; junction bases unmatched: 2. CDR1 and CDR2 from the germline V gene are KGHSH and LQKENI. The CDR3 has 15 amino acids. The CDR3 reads CASSPGTGGNYGYTF. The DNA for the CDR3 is TGTGCCAGCTCACCCGGGACAGGGGGGAACTATGGCTACACCTTC.

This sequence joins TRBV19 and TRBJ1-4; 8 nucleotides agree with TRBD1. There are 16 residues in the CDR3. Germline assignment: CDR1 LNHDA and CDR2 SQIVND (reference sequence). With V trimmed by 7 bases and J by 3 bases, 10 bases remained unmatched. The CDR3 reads CASMRTGWSANEKLFF. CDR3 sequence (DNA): TGTGCCAGTATGAGGACAGGGTGGAGTGCTAATGAAAAACTGTTTTTT.

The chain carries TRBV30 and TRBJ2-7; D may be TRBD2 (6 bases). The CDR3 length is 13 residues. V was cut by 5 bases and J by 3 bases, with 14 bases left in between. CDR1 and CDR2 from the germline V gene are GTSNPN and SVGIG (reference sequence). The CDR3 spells CAWDGTGVYEQYF. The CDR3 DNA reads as TGTGCCTGGGACGGGACGGGAGTCTACGAGCAGTACTTC.

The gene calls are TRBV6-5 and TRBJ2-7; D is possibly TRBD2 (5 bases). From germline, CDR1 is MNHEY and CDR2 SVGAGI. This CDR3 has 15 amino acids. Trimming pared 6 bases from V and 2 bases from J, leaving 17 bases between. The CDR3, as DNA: TGTGCCAGCAGGACTCCGGACTCCTACCCCTACGAGCAGTACTTC. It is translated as CASRTPDSYPYEQYF.

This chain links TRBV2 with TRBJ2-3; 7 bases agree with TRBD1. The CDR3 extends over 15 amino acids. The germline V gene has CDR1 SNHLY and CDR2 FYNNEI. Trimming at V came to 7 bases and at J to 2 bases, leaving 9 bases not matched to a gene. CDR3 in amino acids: CASNLLTGFTDTQYF. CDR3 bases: TGTGCCAGCAACCTCCTGACAGGGTTCACAGATACGCAGTATTTT.

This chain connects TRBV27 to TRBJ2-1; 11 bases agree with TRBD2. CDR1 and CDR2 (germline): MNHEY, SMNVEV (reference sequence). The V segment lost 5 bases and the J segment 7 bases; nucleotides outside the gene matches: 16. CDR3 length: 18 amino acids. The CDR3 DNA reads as TGTGCCAGCAGTCCGCGAGGTGGTAGCGGGAGGGCCGGGAATGAGCAGTTCTTC. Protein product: CASSPRGGSGRAGNEQFF.

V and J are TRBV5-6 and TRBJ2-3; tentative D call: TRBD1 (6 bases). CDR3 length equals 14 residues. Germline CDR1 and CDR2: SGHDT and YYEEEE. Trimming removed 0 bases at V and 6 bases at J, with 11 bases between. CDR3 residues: CASSLEPGDDTQYF. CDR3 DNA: TGTGCCAGCAGCTTGGAACCAGGGGACGATACGCAGTATTTT.

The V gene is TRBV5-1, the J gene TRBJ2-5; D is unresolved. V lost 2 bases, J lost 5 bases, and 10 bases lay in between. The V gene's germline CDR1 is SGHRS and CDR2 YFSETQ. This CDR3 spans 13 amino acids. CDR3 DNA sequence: TGCGCCAGCAGCTTTGGGCAGAGTGAGACCCAGTACTTC. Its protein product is CASSFGQSETQYF.